The rows below give T cell receptor beta chains drawn from one sample of a study of CD8+ T cells in alopecia areata. Profiled with immunoSEQ multiplex PCR; TCRdb holds only in-frame clones, not every one. The repertoire holds approximately 300,000 clones, with over 45% as singletons. Material: CD4+ T cells sorted from blood, obtained at week 24, from a patient treated with tofacitinib. These receptors originate from a human donor with alopecia areata. Each CDR3 is given with its conserved first and last residue. A D gene is named only where the DNA matches it firmly. The listing skips clone size in some rows; elsewhere it reads once, few, many or a size class.

len,v_gene,j_gene,d_gene,abundance,CDR3nt,CDR3aa
11,TRBV20-1,TRBJ2-7,NA,few,TGCAGTGCTAGAGACTCCTACGAGCAGTACTTC,CSARDSYEQYF
15,TRBV30,TRBJ1-2,TRBD1,few,TGTGCCTGGGGGGCCGGGACAGGGCATGACTATGGCTACACCTTC,CAWGAGTGHDYGYTF
11,TRBV25-1,TRBJ1-1,NA,NA,TGTGCCAGCAGTGACAACACTGAAGCTTTCTTT,CASSDNTEAFF
15,TRBV7-2,TRBJ1-4,NA,few,TGTGCCAGCAGCGTTCAAGGGACGGGGACTGAAAAACTGTTTTTT,CASSVQGTGTEKLFF
15,TRBV5-1,TRBJ2-1,NA,NA,TGCGCCAGCAGCTTGGAAGTACGCTCGAACACTGAGCAGTTCTTC,CASSLEVRSNTEQFF
15,TRBV6-1,TRBJ2-5,NA,NA,TGTGCCAGCAAAGTTGCGTGGGGGACGGGTGAGACCCAGTACTTC,CASKVAWGTGETQYF
12,TRBV2,TRBJ2-5,NA,NA,TGTGCCAGCAGTCGAATACAAGAGACCCAGTACTTC,CASSRIQETQYF
14,TRBV9,TRBJ2-7,NA,NA,TGTGCCAGCAGCGTAGCCCCGGGCAGCCACGAGCAGTACTTC,CASSVAPGSHEQYF
13,TRBV27,TRBJ1-1,NA,NA,TGTGCCAGCAGTTGGGGACCCCACCGTGAAGCTTTCTTT,CASSWGPHREAFF
16,TRBV18,TRBJ2-7,NA,NA,TGTGCCAGCTCACCGGGGACTTCCCTTCTCTCCTACGAGCAGTACTTC,CASSPGTSLLSYEQYF
14,TRBV29-1,TRBJ2-7,TRBD1,NA,TGCAGCGCCCTTCTTCCCGGGACAGGGGGCGAGCAGTACTTC,CSALLPGTGGEQYF
14,TRBV2,TRBJ1-3,NA,few,TGTGCCAGCAGTGGTGCCAGGGCTGGAAACACCATATATTTT,CASSGARAGNTIYF